The 20 T cell receptor beta chains below were found in one sample sequenced in a study of blood T cell repertoires in COVID-19. Sequencing used immunoSEQ multiplex PCR; TCRdb keeps in-frame clones, though not all of them. The sample includes roughly 59,000 clones, about four fifths of them seen just once. The sequenced sample consisted of peripheral blood. The receptors derive from a woman aged 50 to 60 with active or convalescent COVID-19.

The DNA of the CDR3 is TGTGCCAGCAGCCCCGACGGAGCGAATCAGCCCCAGCATTTT. Encoded protein: CASSPDGANQPQHF. The chain employs TRBV21-1 and TRBJ1-5. TRBV21-1 counts as a pseudogene. The CDR3 is 14 residues long.

This chain joins TRBV19 and TRBJ1-2; unclear D gene. V was pared by 6 bases and J by 8 bases, with 10 bases between. This CDR3 spans 11 amino acids. CDR1 is LNHDA and CDR2 is SQIVND in the germline V gene (reference sequence). The CDR3 region is CASSTEGGYTF. The CDR3 bases are TGTGCCAGTAGCACAGAAGGCGGCTACACCTTC.

The genes are TRBV5-1 and TRBJ2-1; 11 bases are a match to TRBD2. Trimming at V came to 0 bases and at J to 1 base, leaving 0 bases not matched to a gene. Germline values: CDR1 SGHRS, CDR2 YFSETQ. The CDR3 spans 16 residues. The CDR3 nucleotides read TGCGCCAGCAGCTTGGTAGCGGGAGGGTCCTACAATGAGCAGTTCTTC. This translates into CASSLVAGGSYNEQFF. The whole variable domain, remainder taken from reference TRBV5-1 and TRBJ2-1, is KAGVTQTPRYLIKTRGQQVTLSCSPISGHRSVSWYQQTPGQGLQFLFEYFSETQRNKGNFPGRFSGRQFSNSRSEMNVSTLELGDSALYLCASSLVAGGSYNEQFFGPGTRLTVL.

The CDR3 protein is CASSYAPGQGYEQYF. Written as DNA, the CDR3 is TGTGCCAGCAGTTACGCCCCGGGACAGGGGTACGAGCAGTACTTC. The chain has TRBV6-5 and TRBJ2-7, with 10 bases matching TRBD1. Per the germline V gene, CDR1 is MNHEY and CDR2 is SVGAGI. The CDR3 extends over 15 amino acids. Trimming took 2 bases from V and 4 from J; bases not matched to a gene: 5.

This sequence joins TRBV2 and TRBJ1-1, with unresolved D. V was clipped by 6 bases and J by 2 bases, with 10 bases between them. Per the germline V gene, CDR1 is SNHLY and CDR2 is FYNNEI. The CDR3 is 13 residues long. CDR3 protein: CASSLSGNTEAFF. The CDR3 DNA is TGTGCCAGCAGCCTGTCAGGAAACACTGAAGCTTTCTTT.

CDR3 sequence: CASSSGQAHTEAFF. The CDR3 DNA is TGTGCCAGCAGCTCGGGACAGGCTCACACTGAAGCTTTCTTT. The chain is built from TRBV7-9 and TRBJ1-1, with 8 bases fitting TRBD1. The trim removed 4 bases at V and 3 bases at J, leaving 4 bases unmatched. CDR3 length: 14 amino acids. Per the germline V gene, CDR1 is SEHNR and CDR2 is FQNEAQ (reference sequence).

V usage is TRBV4-1 and J usage is TRBJ1-2; D is possibly TRBD1 (5 bases). CDR3 length equals 15 residues. V dropped 0 bases and J dropped 4 bases, with 12 bases sitting between them. CDR1 MGHRA and CDR2 YSYEKL come from the germline V gene. In DNA form, the CDR3 reads TGCGCCAGCAGCCAAGAGGGAGGGGTTCTCTATGGCTACACCTTC. Encoded protein: CASSQEGGVLYGYTF.

The CDR3 spells CASVTGGRRDTQYF. The CDR3 nucleotides are TGTGCCAGCGTGACAGGGGGAAGACGAGATACGCAGTATTTT. V is TRBV7-2 and J is TRBJ2-3; 9 nucleotides agree with TRBD1. In germline, CDR1 is SGHTA, CDR2 FQGNSA. The V gene end was trimmed by 8 bases and the J gene end by 5 bases; junction bases not matched to a gene: 8. This CDR3 contains 14 residues.

This chain links TRBV6-2 or TRBV6-3 with TRBJ1-2, with D unclear. V lost 2 bases and J 8 bases, leaving 12 bases between the germline ends. Germline V CDR1 and CDR2: MNHEY, SVGEGT. The CDR3 consists of 13 residues. The CDR3 bases are TGTGCCAGCAGTTACACCAACGGCGGAGGCTACACCTTC. It yields the protein CASSYTNGGGYTF.

This clone was observed a single time. This sequence joins TRBV5-4 and TRBJ2-1; perhaps TRBD1 as D (6 bases). Germline V gene lookup returns CDR1 SGHNT and CDR2 YYREEE (reference sequence). Trimming shortened V by 3 bases and J by 9 bases, and 16 bases separated the two germline ends. The CDR3 contains 14 residues. CDR3 region: CASSSGTPDTEQFF. The CDR3 region has the DNA TGTGCCAGCAGCTCAGGGACACCCGATACTGAGCAGTTCTTC.

V and J are TRBV2 and TRBJ1-4; D is undetermined. Germline V gives CDR1 SNHLY, CDR2 FYNNEI. V dropped 5 bases and J dropped 7 bases, with 20 bases sitting between them. The CDR3 spans 16 residues. CDR3 region: CASSSGSLAGREKLFF. The CDR3 DNA is TGTGCCAGCAGTTCCGGGTCTCTGGCGGGCCGTGAAAAACTGTTTTTT.

The rearrangement joins TRBV24-1 to TRBJ1-1; maybe TRBD1 (6 bases). Trimming cost V 6 bases and J 1 base, with 11 bases left between them. Germline V gene data show CDR1 as KGHDR and CDR2 as SFDVKD. The CDR3 runs 14 residues. CDR3 protein: CATSPGTTNTEAFF. CDR3 nucleotides: TGTGCCACCAGTCCCGGGACAACGAACACTGAAGCTTTCTTT.

By sample share, this clone is medium-sized. The chain combines TRBV5-6 with TRBJ1-3; no reliable D call. The CDR3 has 14 residues. V was shortened by 5 bases and J by 0 bases, with 9 bases between the two germline ends. The germline CDR1 and CDR2 sequences are SGHDT and YYEEEE. The CDR3 DNA is TGTGCCAGCAGGCTATATAGCTCTGGAAACACCATATATTTT. Its translation is CASRLYSSGNTIYF.

This chain joins TRBV7-9 and TRBJ1-1; D gene unclear. Germline V CDR1 and CDR2: SEHNR, FQNEAQ (reference sequence). Trimming took 5 bases from V and 6 from J, leaving 16 bases between them. The CDR3 is 14 residues long. This CDR3 reads CASSRETSGSEAFF. Here the CDR3 DNA reads TGTGCCAGCAGCCGAGAGACCTCGGGGTCTGAAGCTTTCTTT.

This clone showed up just once. The chain recombines TRBV7-6 with TRBJ1-2; D is uncertain. Germline V gene lookup returns CDR1 SGHVS and CDR2 FNYEAQ. This CDR3 is 11 amino acids long. V was trimmed by 8 bases and J by 4 bases, leaving 8 bases between them. The CDR3 region has the DNA TGTGCCAGCTCTGTCCTCTATGGCTACACCTTC. Amino acids: CASSVLYGYTF. The whole variable domain, filled in from reference TRBV7-6 and TRBJ1-2, reads GAGVSQSPRYKVTKRGQDVALRCDPISGHVSLYWYRQALGQGPEFLTYFNYEAQQDKSGLPNDRFSAERPEGSISTLTIQRTEQRDSAMYRCASSVLYGYTFGSGTRLTVV.

The V gene is TRBV7-9, the J gene TRBJ1-1; perhaps TRBD1 as D (5 bases). CDR1 and CDR2 (germline): SEHNR, FQNEAQ (reference sequence). This CDR3 is 15 amino acids long. V gave up 1 base and J gave up 3 bases, with 12 bases separating them. The CDR3 coding sequence is TGTGCCAGCAGCTTAGAGGTGGGAGGGGACACTGAAGCTTTCTTT. Residues: CASSLEVGGDTEAFF.

This chain joins TRBV19 and TRBJ2-5; D possibly corresponds to TRBD1 (5 bases). V gave up 7 bases and J gave up 4 bases, with 13 bases separating them. Germline CDR1 and CDR2: LNHDA and SQIVND (reference sequence). The CDR3 loop spans 13 amino acids. DNA for the CDR3: TGTGCCAGTAACGGCAGGGCCCCAGAGACCCAGTACTTC. Its translation: CASNGRAPETQYF.

The rearrangement uses TRBV27 and TRBJ2-2, with D unresolved. The CDR3 totals 13 residues. V was pared by 2 bases and J by 2 bases, with 3 bases between. Germline V gives CDR1 MNHEY, CDR2 SMNVEV (reference sequence). The CDR3 bases are TGTGCCAGCAGTTTAGTAAACACCGGGGAGCTGTTTTTT. It is translated as CASSLVNTGELFF.

The CDR3 DNA is TGTGCCAGCAGTGAATGGAGACAGGGTGGCTACACCTTC. It encodes CASSEWRQGGYTF. The chain uses TRBV2 and TRBJ1-2; TRBD1 matches at 7 bases. This CDR3 has 13 amino acids. The V gene end was trimmed by 2 bases and the J gene end by 7 bases; junction bases not matched to a gene: 4. Germline V CDR1 and CDR2: SNHLY, FYNNEI.

V is TRBV4-2 and J is TRBJ2-7; tentatively, D is TRBD2 (6 bases). The V gene's germline CDR1 is LGHNA and CDR2 YNFKEQ. V was pared by 0 bases and J by 6 bases, with 15 bases between. The CDR3 has 15 amino acids. Here the CDR3 DNA reads TGTGCCAGCAGCCAAGATCAAGGGGAAGCGGGCGAGCAGTACTTC. It codes for CASSQDQGEAGEQYF.